A single sample is the source of the 19 T cell receptor beta chains below, sequenced in a study of regulatory T cells in long-lasting Graves disease. Relying on iRepertoire HTBI primers and Arm-PCR of CDR3 regions, the team built TCR beta libraries. TCRdb called the multiplex PCR reads again in MiXCR, with one record for every CDR3 protein. The data show around 400,000 distinct CDR3 sequences, 15% seen once. The time point here: newly diagnosed GD, antithyroid drugs for less than 3 months. TCR sequences were obtained from RNA taken from PBMCs. The same specimen was also included in a second study, on T cells in Graves' hyperthyroidism and ophthalmopathy.

This sample comprised peripheral blood mononuclear cells (PBMCs), obtained at new diagnosis, from a patient treated with antithyroid drugs. These TCRs come from a woman aged 40-49 years with Graves disease.

V gene TRBV18 combines with J gene TRBJ2-3; D is undetermined. Looked up from germline, CDR1 is KGHSH and CDR2 is LQKENI. V gave up 3 bases and J gave up 2 bases, with 6 bases separating them. There are 13 residues in the CDR3. The CDR3 sequence: CASSPPVTDTQYF. The CDR3 coding sequence is TGTGCCAGCTCACCCCCAGTCACAGATACGCAGTATTTT.

About this clonotype itself: With only one base between it and a far larger clone, this is likely a read error. This chain uses TRBV2 with TRBJ2-3; 13 bases are a match to TRBD2. The DNA end is a closer match to TRBJ2-1, so the J assignment may be wrong. The germline V gene has CDR1 SNHLY and CDR2 FYNNEI. The CDR3 has 18 residues. In DNA form, the CDR3 reads TGTGCCAGCAGCGCCCAGACAGCCAGGACTAGCGGGAGCACGGGGCAGTTCTTC. This gives the protein CASSAQTARTSGSTGQFF.

This clonotype was detected ten times or more. This sequence joins TRBV6-1 and TRBJ1-2; no firm D call. Trimming shortened V by 6 bases and J by 7 bases, and 12 bases separated the two germline ends. CDR3 size: 12 residues. The germline V gene has CDR1 MNHNS and CDR2 SASEGT. The DNA for the CDR3 is TGTGCCAGCAGCCTCACCGACTTTGGCTACACCTTC. This translates into CASSLTDFGYTF.

The sample holds many counts of this clonotype. V gene TRBV30 combines with J gene TRBJ1-5; the match to TRBD1 covers 7 bases. This CDR3 is 13 amino acids long. Trimming removed 2 bases from V and 6 bases from J; junction bases left unmatched: 4. Germline CDR1 and CDR2: GTSNPN and SVGIG (reference sequence). CDR3 DNA: TGTGCCTGGAGTCCAGGGGGGGGTCAGCCCCAGCATTTT. This translates into CAWSPGGGQPQHF. Drawing the rest from reference TRBV30 and TRBJ1-5, the complete variable domain is SQTIHQWPATLVQPVGSPLSLECTVEGTSNPNLYWYRQAAGRGLQLLFYSVGIGQISSEVPQNLSASRPQDRQFILSSKKLLLSDSGFYLCAWSPGGGQPQHFGDGTRLSIL.

In its sample, this clonotype was seen many times. The chain links TRBV6-2 or TRBV6-3 to TRBJ2-2; D is undetermined. In germline, CDR1 is MNHEY, CDR2 SVGEGT. The CDR3 spans 12 residues. Trimming shortened V by 6 bases and J by 7 bases, and 9 bases separated the two germline ends. The CDR3 bases are TGTGCCAGCAGCCCAACGCTCGGGGAGCTGTTTTTT. It yields the protein CASSPTLGELFF.

This clonotype was detected many times. This sequence joins TRBV12-3 or TRBV12-4 and TRBJ2-1, with TRBD1 matching over 7 bases. The CDR3 is made up of 15 amino acids. With V trimmed by 8 bases and J by 7 bases, 14 bases remained unmatched. CDR3 nucleotide sequence: TGTGCCAGCGGGACAGCCAAAAATTTTACAAATGAGCAGTTCTTC. As protein: CASGTAKNFTNEQFF.

This clonotype was seen more than once but under ten times. This sequence joins TRBV10-3 and TRBJ2-3, with TRBD2 matching 9 bases. Per germline, CDR1 ENHRY and CDR2 SYGVKD. The CDR3 contains 16 residues. Unmatched junction bases numbered 11, after V lost 10 bases and J lost 0 bases. The CDR3 reads CATLAASGTSTDTQYF. The CDR3 region has the DNA TGTGCCACCCTTGCGGCTAGCGGGACTAGCACAGATACGCAGTATTTT.

This clonotype was found many times. The chain carries TRBV10-3 and TRBJ2-1; weak D call: TRBD2 (5 bases). This CDR3 comprises 15 residues. Germline V gene lookup returns CDR1 ENHRY and CDR2 SYGVKD. V was trimmed by 0 bases and J by 7 bases, leaving 13 bases between them. Written as DNA, the CDR3 is TGTGCCATCAGTGAGTCGGAGGACTCGGCGAATGAGCAGTTCTTC. Translating it yields CAISESEDSANEQFF.

This clonotype has just one count. This chain connects TRBV6-2 or TRBV6-3 to TRBJ2-1, with 8 bases identical to TRBD2. Germline V gene data show CDR1 as MNHEY and CDR2 as SVGEGT. The V gene end was trimmed by 5 bases and the J gene end by 9 bases; junction bases not matched to a gene: 12. CDR3 length: 15 amino acids. The CDR3 here is CASSEQSGSMSEQFF. The CDR3 nucleotides are TGTGCCAGCAGTGAACAGAGCGGGAGTATGAGTGAGCAGTTCTTC.

This clonotype occurred once. The gene calls are TRBV7-8 and TRBJ2-1; 15 positions agree with TRBD2. Germline assignment: CDR1 SGHVS and CDR2 FQNEAQ. Unmatched junction bases numbered 4, after V lost 1 base and J lost 6 bases. The CDR3 runs 17 residues. The CDR3 DNA follows: TGTGCCAGCAGCTTAGGCTGGACTAGCGGGAGGGGCAATGAGCAGTTCTTC. Amino acid sequence: CASSLGWTSGRGNEQFF.

This clonotype appeared many times. This chain links TRBV28 with TRBJ2-2; D is undetermined. V lost 6 bases to trimming and J lost 4 bases, with 15 bases between them. This CDR3 is built from 15 residues. CDR1 and CDR2 from the germline V gene are MDHEN and SYDVKM. CDR3 residues: CASSPGPNPTGELFF. CDR3 coding DNA: TGTGCCAGCAGCCCTGGTCCTAACCCCACCGGGGAGCTGTTTTTT.

This clonotype was observed a handful of times. A junction boundary mismatches the germline segment, possibly from a read error. This chain joins TRBV11-2 and TRBJ2-5; 11 nucleotides align to TRBD2. CDR3 size: 17 residues. CDR1 is SGHAT and CDR2 is FQNNGV in the germline V gene. Here the CDR3 DNA reads TGTGCCAGCGGCTTAGGGCTAACTAGCGGGAGTATGGAGACCCAGTACTTC. This translates into CASGLGLTSGSMETQYF.

This clonotype was detected once. This probably arose from a read error, given a far larger clone one base away. This chain connects TRBV6-6 to TRBJ2-7; 10 nucleotides match TRBD2. V shed 0 bases, J shed 8 bases, and the junction held 16 bases outside the gene matches. This CDR3 spans 18 amino acids. From germline, CDR1 is MNHNY and CDR2 SVGAGI (reference sequence). The CDR3 nucleotides read TGTGCCAGCAGTTACTCGAGGTTTCCTAGCGGGAGAGGATCCAAGCAGTACTTC. It codes for CASSYSRFPSGRGSKQYF.

This chain uses TRBV24-1 with TRBJ1-1; TRBD1 agrees at 7 bases. CDR1 is KGHDR and CDR2 is SFDVKD in the germline V gene. This CDR3 comprises 13 residues. The V segment lost 4 bases and the J segment 10 bases; nucleotides outside the gene matches: 8. Here the CDR3 DNA reads TGTGCCACCAGTGAGCGTGACAGGGTCGGAGCTTTCTTT. Its translation: CATSERDRVGAFF.

A single count supports this clonotype. A much larger clone is a single base away; this may be a read error. The rearrangement uses TRBV5-6 and TRBJ2-5; perhaps TRBD1 as D (6 bases). This CDR3 spans 15 amino acids. Germline CDR1 and CDR2: SGHDT and YYEEEE. The CDR3, as DNA: TGTGCCAGCAGCTTCGCGATGGACAGCCAAGAGCCCCAGTACTTC. Translation: CASSFAMDSQEPQYF.

This clonotype was seen many times. The chain joins TRBV28 to TRBJ2-1, with a tentative D call TRBD1 (6 bases). Trimming cost V 3 bases and J 7 bases, with 13 bases left between them. The CDR3 consists of 14 residues. The germline V gene has CDR1 MDHEN and CDR2 SYDVKM. CDR3 coding DNA: TGTGCCAGCAGTTTGGGAACAGGGTGGAATGAGCAGTTCTTC. As protein: CASSLGTGWNEQFF.

In the case of this clonotype: Relative to the germline gene, one junction end is altered; a read error may explain this. This chain joins TRBV7-2 and TRBJ2-1; weak D call: TRBD2 (5 bases). The germline CDR1 and CDR2 sequences are SGHTA and FQGNSA. CDR3 length: 17 residues. This chain's CDR3 is CASSYRPSLGRSNAQFF. For the CDR3, the DNA is TGTGCCAGCAGCTATCGCCCTAGTCTGGGGAGAAGCAATGCGCAGTTCTTC.

This clonotype came up a few times. The chain links TRBV6-1 to TRBJ2-7; D not resolved. Trimming stripped 6 bases from V and 3 bases from J, with 21 bases between. This CDR3 has 16 residues. The V gene's germline CDR1 is MNHNS and CDR2 SASEGT. The CDR3 is CASSLPLAPPIYEQYF. DNA of the CDR3: TGTGCCAGCAGCCTCCCTCTTGCTCCACCAATCTACGAGCAGTACTTC.

This clonotype was detected many times. J is TRBJ2-1 and V is TRBV27; weak D call: TRBD2 (5 bases). This CDR3 has 15 residues. V was pared by 1 base and J by 9 bases, with 16 bases between. Germline-derived CDR1 and CDR2 are MNHEY and SMNVEV (reference sequence). CDR3 nucleotide sequence: TGTGCCAGCAGTTTATTATCCCTAGGAGGCGGTGAGCAGTTCTTC. Protein product: CASSLLSLGGGEQFF.